This T cell receptor (beta chain) was captured by sequencing in a study of early T cells in non-severe SARS-CoV-2 infection. The CDR3 extends over 15 amino acids. J gave up 3 bases and V 2 bases, and 3 bases lay outside the gene matches. The germline V gene has CDR1 MDHEN and CDR2 SYDVKM. Unique molecular identifiers (one per individual cDNA molecule) were attached. MiXCR, applied by TCRdb to the 5' RACE reads, yields one record per CDR3 protein. This table has 74,000 or so distinct CDR3 sequences, around 13% appearing once. The chain recombines TRBV28 with TRBJ2-1, with 8 bases that match TRBD2. The source of this sequence is an adult who was a healthcare worker with PCR-confirmed SARS-CoV-2 infection or an uninfected control (not recorded which). The specimen was whole blood. The CDR3 sequence: CASSLRGRFYNEQFF. DNA of the CDR3: TGTGCCAGCAGTTTACGCGGGAGGTTCTACAATGAGCAGTTCTTC.